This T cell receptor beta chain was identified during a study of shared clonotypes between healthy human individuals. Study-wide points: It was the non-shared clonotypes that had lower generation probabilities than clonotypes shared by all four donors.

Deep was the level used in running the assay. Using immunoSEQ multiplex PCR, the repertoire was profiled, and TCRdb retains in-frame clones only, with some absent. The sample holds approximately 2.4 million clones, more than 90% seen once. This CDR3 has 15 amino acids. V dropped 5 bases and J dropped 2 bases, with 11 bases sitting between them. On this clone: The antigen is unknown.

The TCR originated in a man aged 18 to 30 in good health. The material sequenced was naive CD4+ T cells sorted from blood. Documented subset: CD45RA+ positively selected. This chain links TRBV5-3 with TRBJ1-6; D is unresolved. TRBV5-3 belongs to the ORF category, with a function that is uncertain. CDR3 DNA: TGTGCCAGAAGACTAGAAATACCCTATAATTCACCCCTCCACTTT. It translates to CARRLEIPYNSPLHF.